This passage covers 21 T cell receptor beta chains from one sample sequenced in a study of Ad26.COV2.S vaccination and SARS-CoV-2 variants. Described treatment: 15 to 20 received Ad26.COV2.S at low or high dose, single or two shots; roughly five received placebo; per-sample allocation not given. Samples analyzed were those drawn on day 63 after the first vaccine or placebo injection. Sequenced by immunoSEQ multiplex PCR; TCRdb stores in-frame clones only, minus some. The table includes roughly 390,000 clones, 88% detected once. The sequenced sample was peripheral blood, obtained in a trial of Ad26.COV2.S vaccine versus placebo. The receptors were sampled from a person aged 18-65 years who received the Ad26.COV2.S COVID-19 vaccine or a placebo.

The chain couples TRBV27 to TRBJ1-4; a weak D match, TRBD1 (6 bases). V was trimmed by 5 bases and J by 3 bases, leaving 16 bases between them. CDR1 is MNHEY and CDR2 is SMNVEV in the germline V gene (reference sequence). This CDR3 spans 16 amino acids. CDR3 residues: CASSADRSGANEKLFF. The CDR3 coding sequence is TGTGCCAGCAGTGCAGACAGGTCCGGGGCTAATGAAAAACTGTTTTTT.

CDR3 protein: CSASKASPLHF. The CDR3 region has the DNA TGCAGTGCTAGCAAGGCTTCACCCCTCCACTTT. The chain employs TRBV20-1 and TRBJ1-6; the D is unclear. This CDR3 contains 11 residues. With 3 bases removed from V and 9 bases from J, the gap between germline ends came to 6 bases. From germline, CDR1 is DFQATT and CDR2 SNEGSKA (reference sequence).

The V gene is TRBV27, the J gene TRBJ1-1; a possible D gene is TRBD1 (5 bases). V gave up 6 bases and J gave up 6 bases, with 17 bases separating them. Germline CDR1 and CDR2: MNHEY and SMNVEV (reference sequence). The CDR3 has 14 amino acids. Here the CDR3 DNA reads TGTGCCAGCAGCCAAAGCCGGCGGGGGTCTGAAGCTTTCTTT. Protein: CASSQSRRGSEAFF.

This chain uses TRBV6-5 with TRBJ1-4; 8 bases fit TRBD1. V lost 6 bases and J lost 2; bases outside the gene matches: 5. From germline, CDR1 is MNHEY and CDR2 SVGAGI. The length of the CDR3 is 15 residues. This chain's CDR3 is CASSSWTGTNEKLFF. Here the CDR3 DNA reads TGTGCCAGCAGCTCCTGGACAGGGACTAATGAAAAACTGTTTTTT.

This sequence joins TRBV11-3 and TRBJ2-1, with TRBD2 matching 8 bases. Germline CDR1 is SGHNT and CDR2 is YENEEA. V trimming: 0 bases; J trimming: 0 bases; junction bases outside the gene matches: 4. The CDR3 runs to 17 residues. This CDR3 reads CASSLDGSGTSYNEQFF. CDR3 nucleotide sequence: TGTGCCAGCAGCTTAGATGGTAGCGGGACCTCCTACAATGAGCAGTTCTTC.

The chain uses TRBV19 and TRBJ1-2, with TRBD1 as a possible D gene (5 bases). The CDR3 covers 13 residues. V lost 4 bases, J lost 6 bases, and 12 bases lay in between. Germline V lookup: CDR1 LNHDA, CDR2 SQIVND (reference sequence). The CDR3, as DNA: TGTGCCAGTAGTACCGGGACCGGGGATGGCTACACCTTC. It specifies CASSTGTGDGYTF.

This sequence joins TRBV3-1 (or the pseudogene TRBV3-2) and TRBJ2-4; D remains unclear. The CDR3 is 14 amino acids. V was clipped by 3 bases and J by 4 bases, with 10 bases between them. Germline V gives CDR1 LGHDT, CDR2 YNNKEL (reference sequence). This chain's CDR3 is CASSHVTGKNIQYF. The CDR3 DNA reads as TGTGCCAGCAGCCATGTCACCGGGAAAAACATTCAGTACTTC.

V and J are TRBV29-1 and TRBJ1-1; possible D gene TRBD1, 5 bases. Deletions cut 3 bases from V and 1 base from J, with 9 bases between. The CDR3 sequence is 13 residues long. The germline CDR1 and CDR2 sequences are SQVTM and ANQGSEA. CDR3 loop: CSVEGGSNTEAFF. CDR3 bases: TGCAGCGTTGAGGGGGGGTCGAACACTGAAGCTTTCTTT.

The CDR3 DNA is TGTGCCAGCACTCTGGGTGGGGGCGGAGGCACAGATACGCAGTATTTT. Translating it yields CASTLGGGGGTDTQYF. The chain uses TRBV27 and TRBJ2-3; D possibly corresponds to TRBD1 (6 bases). The CDR3 consists of 16 residues. The germline gives CDR1 MNHEY, CDR2 SMNVEV (reference sequence). Trimming removed 7 bases from V and 1 base from J, with 18 bases in between.

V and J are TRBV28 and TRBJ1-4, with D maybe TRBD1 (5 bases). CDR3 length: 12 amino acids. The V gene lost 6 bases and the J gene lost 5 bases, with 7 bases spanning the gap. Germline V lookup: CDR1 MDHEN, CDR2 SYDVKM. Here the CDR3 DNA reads TGTGCCAGCAGGGGGGGGAATGAAAAACTGTTTTTT. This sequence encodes CASRGGNEKLFF.

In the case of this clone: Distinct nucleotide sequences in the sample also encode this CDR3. CDR3 protein: CASSVGQGSNQPQHF. The CDR3 region has the DNA TGTGCCAGCAGCGTGGGGCAGGGCAGCAATCAGCCCCAGCATTTT. The chain joins TRBV9 to TRBJ1-5; a possible D gene is TRBD1 (5 bases). This CDR3 is built from 15 residues. The germline gives CDR1 SGDLS, CDR2 YYNGEE. V was trimmed by 2 bases and J by 1 base, leaving 10 bases between them.

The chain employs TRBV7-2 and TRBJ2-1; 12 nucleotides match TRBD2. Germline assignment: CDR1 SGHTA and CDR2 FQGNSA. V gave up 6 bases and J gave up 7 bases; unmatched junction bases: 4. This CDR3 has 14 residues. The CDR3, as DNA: TGTGCCAGCAGGCTAGCGGGGGGGCAAAATGAGCAGTTCTTC. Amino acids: CASRLAGGQNEQFF.

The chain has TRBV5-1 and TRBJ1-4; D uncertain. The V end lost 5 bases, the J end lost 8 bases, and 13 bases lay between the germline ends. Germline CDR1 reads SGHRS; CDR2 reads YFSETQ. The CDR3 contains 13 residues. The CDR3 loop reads CASSRIIGEKLFF. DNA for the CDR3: TGCGCCAGCAGTCGTATAATAGGGGAAAAACTGTTTTTT.

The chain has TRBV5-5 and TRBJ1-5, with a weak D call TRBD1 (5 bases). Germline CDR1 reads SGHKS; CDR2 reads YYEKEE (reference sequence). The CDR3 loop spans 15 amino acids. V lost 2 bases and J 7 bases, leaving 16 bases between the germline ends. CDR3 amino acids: CASSFVSGSNQPQHF. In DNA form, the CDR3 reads TGTGCCAGCAGCTTTGTCTCAGGGTCCAACCAGCCCCAGCATTTT.

The CDR3 DNA reads as TGTGCCAGCTCACCAGCTGGCGATAATTCACCCCTCCACTTT. It translates to CASSPAGDNSPLHF. This chain links TRBV18 with TRBJ1-6; D gene uncertain. The germline V gene has CDR1 KGHSH and CDR2 LQKENI. CDR3 size: 14 residues. The V and J ends lost 2 bases and 5 bases respectively, with 7 bases between them. Looking up the rest from reference TRBV18 and TRBJ1-6 gives the full variable domain: NAGVMQNPRHLVRRRGQEARLRCSPMKGHSHVYWYRQLPEEGLKFMVYLQKENIIDESGMPKERFSAEFPKEGPSILRIQQVVRGDSAAYFCASSPAGDNSPLHFGNGTRLTVT.

This CDR3 reads CASSQAGPRSEQFF. In DNA, the CDR3 is TGTGCCAGCAGCCAAGCCGGGCCGAGAAGTGAGCAGTTCTTC. This sequence joins TRBV3-1 (or the pseudogene TRBV3-2) and TRBJ2-1; D not resolved. Germline CDR1 reads LGHDT; CDR2 reads YNNKEL (reference sequence). The CDR3 totals 14 residues. V lost 1 base and J 9 bases, leaving 13 bases between the germline ends.

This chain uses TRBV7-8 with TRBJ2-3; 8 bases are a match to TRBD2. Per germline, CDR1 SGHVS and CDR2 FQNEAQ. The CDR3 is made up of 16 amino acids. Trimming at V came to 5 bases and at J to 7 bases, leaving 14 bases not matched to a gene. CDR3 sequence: CASSLGLAQIFYTQYF. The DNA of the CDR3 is TGTGCCAGCAGCCTAGGACTAGCACAAATCTTCTATACGCAGTATTTT.

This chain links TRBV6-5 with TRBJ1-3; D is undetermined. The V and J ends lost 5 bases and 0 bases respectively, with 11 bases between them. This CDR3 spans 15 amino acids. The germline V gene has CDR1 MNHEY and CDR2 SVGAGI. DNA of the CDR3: TGTGCCAGCAGTCCTCGGAAAGGCTCTGGAAACACCATATATTTT. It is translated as CASSPRKGSGNTIYF.

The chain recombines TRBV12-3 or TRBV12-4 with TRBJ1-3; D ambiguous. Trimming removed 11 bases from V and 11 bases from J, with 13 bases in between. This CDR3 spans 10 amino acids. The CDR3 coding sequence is TGTGCCTCAAAGGGCCTATCCATATATTTT. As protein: CASKGLSIYF.

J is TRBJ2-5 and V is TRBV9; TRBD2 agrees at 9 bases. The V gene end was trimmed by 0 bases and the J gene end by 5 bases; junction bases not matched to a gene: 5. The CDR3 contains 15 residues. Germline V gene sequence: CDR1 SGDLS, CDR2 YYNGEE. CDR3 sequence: CASSVDAGGPETQYF. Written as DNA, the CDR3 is TGTGCCAGCAGCGTAGACGCGGGGGGGCCGGAGACCCAGTACTTC.

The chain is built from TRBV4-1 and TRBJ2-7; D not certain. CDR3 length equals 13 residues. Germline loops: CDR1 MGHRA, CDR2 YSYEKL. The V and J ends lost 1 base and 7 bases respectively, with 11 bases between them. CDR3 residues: CASSQGPLGEQYF. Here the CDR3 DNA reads TGCGCCAGCAGCCAAGGCCCCTTGGGGGAGCAGTACTTC.